The rows below give T cell receptor beta chains drawn from one sample of a study of blood T cell repertoires in COVID-19. The table came from immunoSEQ multiplex PCR; TCRdb's copy has only in-frame clones and leaves some out. The sample lists about 68,000 clones, 80% to 90% seen once, with approximately 2.9% in the top ten. Sequenced input: peripheral blood. Every receptor here comes from a man between 45 and 60 years old with acute or convalescent COVID-19. Both conserved end residues are part of each CDR3. A D gene is named only where the DNA matches it firmly. Not all rows give a size; the values are once, few, many and, for expanded clones, a class.

v_call	j_call	d_call	clone_size	cdr3_nt	cdr3_aa
TRBV5-6	TRBJ2-3	TRBD2	NA	TGTGCCAGCAGCTGGGGACTAGCGGGTATCACAGATACGCAGTATTTT	CASSWGLAGITDTQYF
TRBV7-9	TRBJ1-1	NA	NA	TGTGCCAGCAGCTTAGGAGGCCGAAACACTGAAGCTTTCTTT	CASSLGGRNTEAFF
TRBV24-1	TRBJ1-1	NA	NA	TGTGCCACCAGTGATTCGGGGGTTGGGGACACTGAAGCTTTCTTT	CATSDSGVGDTEAFF
TRBV15	TRBJ2-1	TRBD2	NA	TGTGCCACCAGCAGGGGACTAGAGGAGTACAATGAGCAGTTCTTC	CATSRGLEEYNEQFF
TRBV5-1	TRBJ1-2	NA	NA	TGCGCCAGCAGCCCCGATCAAACCGAGGGCTACACCTTC	CASSPDQTEGYTF
TRBV5-4	TRBJ1-1	NA	NA	TGTGCCAGCAGCTTGTCTGACAGGACTGAAGCTTTCTTT	CASSLSDRTEAFF
TRBV2	TRBJ1-5	NA	NA	TGTGCCAGCAGTGAGGAGACAGGCAGCAATCAGCCCCAGCATTTT	CASSEETGSNQPQHF
TRBV27	TRBJ1-1	NA	once	TGTGCCTCCCGTGCGGGGGGTTGGACTGAAGCTTTCTTT	CASRAGGWTEAFF
TRBV30	TRBJ1-5	TRBD1	NA	TGTGCCTGGGGGCGCGGGACAGATTATCAGCCCCAGCATTTT	CAWGRGTDYQPQHF
TRBV11-2	TRBJ2-1	TRBD2	NA	TGTGCCAGCAGCCCCCTGGGACTAGCGGGGGGGAATGAGCAGTTCTTC	CASSPLGLAGGNEQFF
TRBV5-1	TRBJ2-7	TRBD1	once	TGCGCCAGCACCCGACAGGGGGACGGAGGGTTCGACGAGCAGTACTTC	CASTRQGDGGFDEQYF
TRBV4-3	TRBJ1-2	NA	NA	TGCGCCAGCAGCCACGACCGACGGAGCAGCTATGGCTACACCTTC	CASSHDRRSSYGYTF
TRBV6-4	TRBJ2-1	TRBD2	NA	TGTGCCAGCAGTCCAGCCGACAGCGGGGAATATGGTGAGCAGTTCTTC	CASSPADSGEYGEQFF
TRBV19	TRBJ2-6	NA	NA	TGTGCCAGTAGTATAGACCCAGGAGGTCTGGTATCCGGGGCCAACGTCCTGACTTTC	CASSIDPGGLVSGANVLTF